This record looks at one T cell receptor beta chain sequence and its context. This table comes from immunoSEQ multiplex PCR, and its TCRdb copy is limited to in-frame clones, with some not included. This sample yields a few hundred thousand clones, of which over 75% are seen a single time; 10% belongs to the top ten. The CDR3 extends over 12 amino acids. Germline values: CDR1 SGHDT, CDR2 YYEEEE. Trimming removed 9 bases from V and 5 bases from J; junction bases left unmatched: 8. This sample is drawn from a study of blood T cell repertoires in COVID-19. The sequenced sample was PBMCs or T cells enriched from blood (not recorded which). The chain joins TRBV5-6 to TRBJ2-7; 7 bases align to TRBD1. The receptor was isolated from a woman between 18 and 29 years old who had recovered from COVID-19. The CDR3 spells CANLGQEDEQYF. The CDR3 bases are TGTGCCAACCTTGGACAGGAGGACGAGCAGTACTTC.